This is a list of T cell receptor beta chains from one sample in a study of CD8+CD57+ T cells in acquired aplastic anemia. TCRdb fed the reads into MiXCR, producing one record per CDR3 protein. The top ten hold approximately 3.9% of the sample, which has 400,000 to 450,000 distinct CDR3 sequences, approximately 70% seen once. Sequenced: sorted CD4+, CD8+, or CD8+CD57+ T cells (not recorded which) from PBMCs. The receptors shown here come from a human donor in good health, serving as a control. The conserved cysteine and the conserved F or W are not part of the CDR3 here.

CDR3 protein	V gene	J gene
ASSPRRQQETQY	TRBV7-2	TRBJ2-5
SARVGGSYNSPLH	TRBV20-1	TRBJ1-6
ASSLEGRENEQY	TRBV12-3/TRBV12-4	-
ASSVSVGAEKLF	TRBV9	TRBJ1-4
ASSYTGATTDTQY	TRBV6-6	TRBJ2-3
SVAGGTELGEQY	TRBV29-1	TRBJ2-7
ASSAAPTSGGAYETQY	TRBV7-2	TRBJ2-5
ASSLGLVYGYT	TRBV7-3	TRBJ1-2
ASSLGDRDLSPLH	TRBV7-2	TRBJ1-6
ASSLGPLGEAGQPQH	TRBV9	TRBJ1-5
ASSSFPQVDGYT	TRBV5-6	TRBJ1-2
SARDIGRGYEQY	TRBV20-1	TRBJ2-7
ASSLGRGGNTIY	TRBV7-6	TRBJ1-3
SVEAGGNTEAF	TRBV29-1	TRBJ1-1
ASSRHLRTDYSNQPQH	TRBV5-1	TRBJ1-5
ASSIDIAMGEQF	TRBV19	-
ASSVAAAHTPLQH	TRBV7-6	TRBJ1-5
ASSTTGAESNEEF	TRBV2	TRBJ2-7
ASSRGASGNTIH	TRBV7-2	TRBJ1-3
ASSFGGSTTY	TRBV7-2	TRBJ1-3
ASSPGGGGGGDTQY	TRBV7-8	TRBJ2-3
ASTLALASYGYT	TRBV12-3/TRBV12-4	TRBJ1-2
ASSFGGQYNEQF	TRBV7-2	TRBJ2-1